Given below is one T cell receptor beta chain in context. The CDR3 is 16 amino acids. Per the germline V gene, CDR1 is MNHNS and CDR2 is SASEGT. V lost 4 bases and J lost 5, with 17 bases in between. The data belong to a study of cytomegalovirus exposure and HLA in healthy donors. Primers included in the PCR were 60 Vbeta and 13 Jbeta primers. Repertoires were generated with immunoSEQ multiplex PCR, while TCRdb's copy carries only in-frame clones and drops some. Among 150,000 to 200,000 clones listed, 78% were seen once. The chain couples TRBV6-1 to TRBJ2-2; tentative D call: TRBD1 (6 bases). This receptor was taken from a woman aged 25 to 39 in good health and CMV-seropositive. The sequenced sample consisted of PBMCs. The CDR3 region has the DNA TGTGCCAGCAGTGCGGTAAAAGGGGGTCGGACCGGGGAGCTGTTTTTT. Protein sequence: CASSAVKGGRTGELFF.